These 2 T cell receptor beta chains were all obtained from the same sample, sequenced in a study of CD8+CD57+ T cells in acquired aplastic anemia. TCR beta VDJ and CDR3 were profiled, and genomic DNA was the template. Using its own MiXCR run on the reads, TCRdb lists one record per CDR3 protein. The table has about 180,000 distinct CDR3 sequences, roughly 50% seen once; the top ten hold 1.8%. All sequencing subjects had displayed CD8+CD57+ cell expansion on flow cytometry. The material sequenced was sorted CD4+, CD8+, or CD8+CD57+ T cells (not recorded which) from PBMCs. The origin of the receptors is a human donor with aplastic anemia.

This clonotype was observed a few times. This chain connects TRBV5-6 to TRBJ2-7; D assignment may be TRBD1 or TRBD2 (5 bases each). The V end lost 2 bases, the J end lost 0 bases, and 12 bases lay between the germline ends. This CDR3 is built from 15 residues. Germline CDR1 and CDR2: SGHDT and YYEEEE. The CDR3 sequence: CASSLRGLDSYEQYF. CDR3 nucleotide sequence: TGTGCCAGCAGCTTACGGGGCCTAGACTCCTACGAGCAGTACTTC.

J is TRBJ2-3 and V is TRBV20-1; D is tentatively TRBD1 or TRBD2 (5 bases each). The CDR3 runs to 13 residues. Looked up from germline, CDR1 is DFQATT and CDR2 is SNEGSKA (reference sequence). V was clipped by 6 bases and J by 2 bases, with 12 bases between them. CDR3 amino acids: CSATGRDTDTQYF. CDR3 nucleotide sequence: TGCAGTGCGACGGGACGGGACACAGATACGCAGTATTTT.